A selection of T cell receptor beta chains follows, all from one sample in a study of Graves' ophthalmopathy and Graves' hyperthyroidism. TCRdb independently ran MiXCR on the multiplex PCR reads; one entry per CDR3 protein. The repertoire holds a few hundred thousand distinct CDR3 sequences, with about two fifths as singletons. The sequenced sample consisted of peripheral blood or thyroid tissue (not recorded which). The receptors here all came from an adult man with Graves' hyperthyroidism. Each CDR3 is given with its conserved first and last residue.

>16|TRBV10-3|TRBJ2-7
CAISPSSEGTTGEQYF
>16|TRBV20-1|TRBJ2-3
CSARDLAESSTDTQYF
>16|TRBV7-2|TRBJ1-1
CASSSAPGRMNTEAFF
>15|TRBV7-9|TRBJ1-5
CASSKDRDPNQPQHF
>13|TRBV5-8|TRBJ2-5
CASTPRGEETQYF
>16|TRBV12-3/TRBV12-4|TRBJ2-5
CASSTSGQANRETQYF
>14|TRBV7-2|TRBJ2-7
CASSLGQGGGEQYF
>12|TRBV12-3/TRBV12-4|TRBJ2-5
CVLAGVQETQYF
>13|TRBV12-3/TRBV12-4|TRBJ1-1
CASSFAFGTEAFF
>16|TRBV30|TRBJ1-2
CAWSVRGGRANYGYTF
>15|TRBV29-1|TRBJ1-1
CSVGGGQGMNTEAFF
>15|TRBV29-1|TRBJ1-1
CSVEGGGKGNTEAFF
>17|TRBV5-1|TRBJ1-5
CASSPGQVQGGNQPQHF
>17|TRBV15|TRBJ1-6
CATSRTGGSSYNSPLHF
>14|TRBV20-1|TRBJ1-1
CSARRDTDVTEAFF
>13|TRBV4-1|TRBJ2-7
CASSHSSAYEQYF
>17|TRBV7-6|TRBJ2-5
CASSSPWRTGVEETQYF
>12|TRBV14|TRBJ2-5
CASSHNQETQYF
>14|TRBV2|TRBJ2-7
CASNPGTGDHEQYF
>13|TRBV5-5|TRBJ1-6
CATRTGFNSPLHF
>15|TRBV10-2|TRBJ1-6
CASVAAGSRNSPLHF
>15|TRBV2|TRBJ2-5
CASRETGLAEETQYF
>15|TRBV6-5|TRBJ2-7
CASSYSSLADYEQYF
>16|TRBV7-9|TRBJ2-5
CASSSPGQGVAETQYF
>14|TRBV29-1|TRBJ2-7
CSLRDSASSYEQYF
>15|TRBV12-5|TRBJ1-2
CASGLYTGGDPSYTF